This T cell receptor (beta chain) was observed in a study of shared clonotypes between healthy human individuals. Profiling relied on immunoSEQ multiplex PCR, and the TCRdb table lists in-frame clones only, not all of them. The sample lists 2 million to 2.5 million clones, approximately 93% occurring once. Germline-derived CDR1 and CDR2 are SGHNT and YYREEE (reference sequence). Trimming shortened V by 0 bases and J by 9 bases, and 10 bases separated the two germline ends. This CDR3 spans 13 amino acids. The TCR sequence derives from a man aged 18 to 30 in good health. Some clones in this sample may be carry-over from other donors' samples. The material sequenced was naive CD4+ T cells from PBMCs. Subset noted: CD45RA+ positively selected. The chain links TRBV5-4 to TRBJ1-5; no clear D. The CDR3 here is CASSLDQEGPQHF. The CDR3 DNA sequence: TGTGCCAGCAGCTTGGATCAGGAGGGGCCCCAGCATTTT. The entire variable domain, with the rest obtained from reference TRBV5-4 and TRBJ1-5, is as follows: ETGVTQSPTHLIKTRGQQVTLRCSSQSGHNTVSWYQQALGQGPQFIFQYYREEENGRGNFPPRFSGLQFPNYSSELNVNALELDDSALYLCASSLDQEGPQHFGDGTRLSIL.